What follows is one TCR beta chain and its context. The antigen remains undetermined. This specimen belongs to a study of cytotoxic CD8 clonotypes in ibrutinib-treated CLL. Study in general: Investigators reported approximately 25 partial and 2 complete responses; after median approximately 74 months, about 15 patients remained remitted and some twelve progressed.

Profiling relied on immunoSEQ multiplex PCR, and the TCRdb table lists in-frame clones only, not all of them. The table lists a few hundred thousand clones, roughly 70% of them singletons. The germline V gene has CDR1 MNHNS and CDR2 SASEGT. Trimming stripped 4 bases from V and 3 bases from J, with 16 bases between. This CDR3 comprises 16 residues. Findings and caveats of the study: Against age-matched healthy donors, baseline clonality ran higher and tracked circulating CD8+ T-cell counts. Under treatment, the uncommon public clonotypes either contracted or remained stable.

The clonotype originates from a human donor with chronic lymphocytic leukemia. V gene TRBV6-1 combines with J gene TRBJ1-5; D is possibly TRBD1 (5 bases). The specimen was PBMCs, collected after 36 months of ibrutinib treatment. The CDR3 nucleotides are TGTGCCAGCAGTGGTCGAACAGGATTTCACAATCAGCCCCAGCATTTT. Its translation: CASSGRTGFHNQPQHF.